These 32 T cell receptor beta chains originate from one sample sequenced in a study of T cell repertoires in cytomegalovirus infection. These receptors' antigens are unknown. TCRdb analysed the reads with MiXCR anew, one entry per CDR3 protein. Of hundreds of thousands of distinct CDR3 sequences in the sample, around 32% were seen once. This material consisted of cultured PBMCs, taken from culture after CMV antigen stimulation. These receptor sequences come from a human donor in good health (CMV status not recorded). Some clones in this sample may be carry-over from other donors' samples.

Only a few counts were recorded for this clonotype. The chain has TRBV19 and TRBJ1-2, with D possibly matching TRBD1 (5 bases). In germline, CDR1 is LNHDA, CDR2 SQIVND (reference sequence). V was cut by 10 bases and J by 4 bases, with 19 bases left in between. The CDR3 runs 14 residues. The CDR3 protein is CATKIYGGSYGYTF. The CDR3 DNA reads as TGTGCCACGAAGATCTACGGGGGTAGCTATGGCTACACCTTC.

This clonotype was observed a few times. This chain links TRBV20-1 with TRBJ2-7, with a weak D call TRBD2 (6 bases). Trimming shortened V by 6 bases and J by 6 bases, and 15 bases separated the two germline ends. CDR1 is DFQATT and CDR2 is SNEGSKA in the germline V gene (reference sequence). The length of the CDR3 is 12 residues. CDR3 sequence: CSAIRGGAEQYF. Here the CDR3 DNA reads TGCAGTGCCATACGAGGAGGGGCCGAGCAGTACTTC.

This rearrangement joins TRBV14 to TRBJ2-7; tentative D call: TRBD1 (6 bases). This CDR3 is built from 13 residues. Germline CDR1 SGHDN, CDR2 FVKESK. With 4 bases removed from V and 7 bases from J, the gap between germline ends came to 14 bases. This CDR3 is CASSRNRRGEQYF. The CDR3 nucleotides are TGTGCCAGCAGCCGGAACCGCAGGGGTGAGCAGTACTTC.

The chain joins TRBV6-1 to TRBJ2-5; D may be TRBD1 (6 bases). V was pared by 5 bases and J by 4 bases, with 11 bases between. Germline-derived CDR1 and CDR2 are MNHNS and SASEGT. This CDR3 spans 13 amino acids. DNA of the CDR3: TGTGCCAGCAGTTCCCGGACAGTAGAGACCCAGTACTTC. Residues: CASSSRTVETQYF.

This clonotype has a handful of counts. The chain carries TRBV19 and TRBJ2-5; D not resolved. The V gene's germline CDR1 is LNHDA and CDR2 SQIVND (reference sequence). Deletions cut 3 bases from V and 4 bases from J, with 12 bases between. This CDR3 region has 14 residues. CDR3 in DNA: TGTGCCAGTAGTATCCCTGGGGTTACAGAGACCCAGTACTTC. It codes for CASSIPGVTETQYF.

The chain is built from TRBV20-1 and TRBJ1-1; a weak D match, TRBD1 (6 bases). Trimming stripped 0 bases from V and 0 bases from J, with 17 bases between. This CDR3 has 17 amino acids. Per the germline V gene, CDR1 is DFQATT and CDR2 is SNEGSKA (reference sequence). The CDR3 loop is CSARDLLMTGLNTEAFF. CDR3 DNA sequence: TGCAGTGCTAGAGATCTACTTATGACAGGATTGAACACTGAAGCTTTCTTT.

The rearrangement joins TRBV10-3 to TRBJ2-1; no definite D call. Germline V gene sequence: CDR1 ENHRY, CDR2 SYGVKD. Trimming removed 7 bases from V and 8 bases from J, with 9 bases in between. This CDR3 is built from 11 residues. Here the CDR3 DNA reads TGTGCCATCATGATGAGCGATGAGCAGTTCTTC. Translation: CAIMMSDEQFF.

The chain couples TRBV20-1 to TRBJ1-1, with D possibly being TRBD1 (6 bases). Germline assignment: CDR1 DFQATT and CDR2 SNEGSKA (reference sequence). The germline V and J ends were trimmed by 3 bases and 7 bases, with 12 bases remaining between them. The CDR3 runs 12 residues. The CDR3 sequence is CSASRGAGEAFF. DNA for the CDR3: TGCAGTGCTAGTAGGGGGGCTGGTGAAGCTTTCTTT.

The V call is TRBV7-9, the J call TRBJ1-5, with TRBD1 as a possible D gene (6 bases). Trimming left V 4 bases short and J 6 bases short, with 13 bases between. Germline-derived CDR1 and CDR2 are SEHNR and FQNEAQ (reference sequence). The CDR3 is 14 residues long. In nucleotides, the CDR3 is TGTGCCAGCAGCTCCGGGACAACCGTTCAGCCCCAGCATTTT. Translation gives CASSSGTTVQPQHF.

Remarks on this clonotype: A much larger clonotype is one base distant, so this may be a read error. As the CDR3 is not closed by the conserved phenylalanine or tryptophan, this likely results from a read error. The chain employs TRBV6-1 and TRBJ1-2, with a weak D call TRBD1 (6 bases). Per germline, CDR1 MNHNS and CDR2 SASEGT. Trimming left V 10 bases short and J 2 bases short, with 17 bases between. CDR3 size: 14 residues. CDR3 coding DNA: TGTGCCACCAACCGACAGGAGAAAAACTATGGCTACACCTAC. Residues: CATNRQEKNYGYTY.

This clonotype was observed a single time. This chain uses TRBV15 with TRBJ1-5, with D perhaps matching TRBD1 (6 bases). Trimming took 0 bases from V and 3 from J, leaving 12 bases between them. Germline V CDR1 and CDR2: LNHNV, YYDKDF (reference sequence). The CDR3 is 16 residues long. The CDR3 DNA sequence: TGTGCCACCAGCAGAGATATGGGACAAGTCAATCAGCCCCAGCATTTT. Protein sequence: CATSRDMGQVNQPQHF.

V is TRBV15 and J is TRBJ2-4; TRBD1 matches 7 bases. The germline gives CDR1 LNHNV, CDR2 YYDKDF (reference sequence). CDR3 length: 16 amino acids. The V gene end was trimmed by 1 base and the J gene end by 0 bases; junction bases not matched to a gene: 3. CDR3 region: CATSRGDSLAKNIQYF. The CDR3, as DNA: TGTGCCACCAGCAGAGGGGACAGTCTAGCCAAAAACATTCAGTACTTC. The variable domain in full, with the rest retrieved from reference TRBV15 and TRBJ2-4, is DAMVIQNPRYQVTQFGKPVTLSCSQTLNHNVMYWYQQKSSQAPKLLFHYYDKDFNNEADTPDNFQSRRPNTSFCFLDIRSPGLGDTAMYLCATSRGDSLAKNIQYFGAGTRLSVL.

This sequence joins TRBV10-2 and TRBJ2-3; D possibly corresponds to TRBD2 (6 bases). Looked up from germline, CDR1 is WSHSY and CDR2 is SAAADI. The V end lost 1 base, the J end lost 4 bases, and 12 bases lay between the germline ends. This CDR3 has 15 amino acids. The CDR3 sequence is CASSELEGPPDTQYF. Here the CDR3 DNA reads TGCGCCAGCAGTGAGTTGGAGGGCCCGCCAGATACGCAGTATTTT.

The chain is built from TRBV18 and TRBJ2-1; TRBD1 or TRBD2 may be the D gene (5 bases each). V gave up 3 bases and J gave up 4 bases, with 16 bases separating them. CDR1 KGHSH and CDR2 LQKENI come from the germline V gene. This CDR3 has 16 residues. CDR3 coding DNA: TGTGCCAGCTCACCGGTCTTTGGGACGGGATACAATGAGCAGTTCTTC. It codes for CASSPVFGTGYNEQFF.

This clonotype was recorded once. The rearrangement uses TRBV7-6 and TRBJ2-3; 7 bases align to TRBD1. The CDR3 length is 14 residues. V shed 2 bases, J shed 4 bases, and the junction held 3 bases outside the gene matches. CDR1 SGHVS and CDR2 FNYEAQ come from the germline V gene. This CDR3 reads CASSLKGGPDTQYF. The CDR3 DNA reads TGTGCCAGCAGCTTAAAAGGGGGCCCAGATACGCAGTATTTT.

This clonotype has a handful of counts. The genes are TRBV6-2 or TRBV6-3 and TRBJ2-7; 9 bases agree with TRBD2. CDR3 length: 18 amino acids. Trimming at V came to 1 base and at J to 0 bases, leaving 10 bases not matched to a gene. Germline V gene sequence: CDR1 MNHEY, CDR2 SVGEGT. The chain's CDR3 is CASSYLASSGISSYEQYF. In nucleotides, the CDR3 is TGTGCCAGCAGTTACTTGGCGTCTAGCGGGATTAGCTCCTACGAGCAGTACTTC.

This clonotype occurred once. The chain has TRBV20-1 and TRBJ1-6, with 9 bases aligning to TRBD1. The CDR3 has 15 residues. CDR1 is DFQATT and CDR2 is SNEGSKA in the germline V gene (reference sequence). V was clipped by 5 bases and J by 4 bases; unmatched bases: 6. CDR3 region: CSAPTGTGYNSPLHF. The CDR3 DNA reads TGCAGTGCTCCAACCGGGACAGGGTATAATTCACCCCTCCACTTT.

This clonotype was seen a few times. The chain links TRBV7-2 to TRBJ2-2; D is unresolved. Germline values: CDR1 SGHTA, CDR2 FQGNSA. The CDR3 sequence is 13 residues long. V lost 6 bases, J lost 8 bases, and 13 bases lay in between. The CDR3 loop is CASSSPVVGELFF. For the CDR3, the DNA is TGTGCCAGCAGTAGCCCAGTCGTTGGGGAGCTGTTTTTT.

V and J are TRBV10-3 and TRBJ2-6, with a possible D match to TRBD2 (5 bases). Trimming shortened V by 2 bases and J by 1 base, and 6 bases separated the two germline ends. The germline V gene encodes CDR1 ENHRY and CDR2 SYGVKD. The CDR3 sequence is 15 residues long. The chain's CDR3 is CAISETGSGANVLTF. CDR3 sequence (DNA): TGTGCCATCAGTGAGACGGGGTCTGGGGCCAACGTCCTGACTTTC.

This sequence joins TRBV28 and TRBJ1-5; the D gene is possibly TRBD1 (5 bases). The CDR3 spans 16 residues. Deletions cut 1 base from V and 5 bases from J, with 15 bases between. Germline V gene data show CDR1 as MDHEN and CDR2 as SYDVKM. The CDR3: CASSLFRARGDQPQHF. In DNA form, the CDR3 reads TGTGCCAGCAGTTTATTCCGGGCCCGAGGGGATCAGCCCCAGCATTTT.

This clonotype turned up a few times. This rearrangement joins TRBV7-9 to TRBJ1-1; TRBD1 aligns across 9 bases. CDR1 is SEHNR and CDR2 is FQNEAQ in the germline V gene (reference sequence). Trimming removed 1 base from V and 11 bases from J; junction bases left unmatched: 2. The CDR3 extends over 12 amino acids. The CDR3 spells CASSLGDRVAFF. CDR3 DNA: TGTGCCAGCAGCTTAGGGGACAGGGTGGCTTTCTTT.

This clonotype came up a few times. The chain carries TRBV25-1 and TRBJ1-2, with TRBD1 identical over 8 bases. The V gene's germline CDR1 is MGHDK and CDR2 SYGVNS. This CDR3 contains 13 residues. V shed 5 bases, J shed 4 bases, and the junction held 3 bases outside the gene matches. The CDR3, as DNA: TGTGCCAGCAGTCGACAGGGGAGCTATGGCTACACCTTC. Translated: CASSRQGSYGYTF.

V and J are TRBV29-1 and TRBJ2-3; D unclear. Germline V lookup: CDR1 SQVTM, CDR2 ANQGSEA. V lost 4 bases, J lost 1 base, and 9 bases lay in between. The CDR3 extends over 13 amino acids. CDR3 nucleotide sequence: TGCAGCGTTGGAGTGGACGGCACAGATACGCAGTATTTT. Amino acids: CSVGVDGTDTQYF.

The gene calls are TRBV6-1 and TRBJ1-1, with D possibly TRBD1 on 5 matching bases. The CDR3 length is 15 residues. Germline V lookup: CDR1 MNHNS, CDR2 SASEGT. The V gene lost 2 bases and the J gene lost 4 bases, with 14 bases spanning the gap. For the CDR3, the DNA is TGTGCCAGCAGTGAAAGGGCAGGGCGGGGCACTGAAGCTTTCTTT. Protein: CASSERAGRGTEAFF.

This clonotype was counted only a few times. The chain joins TRBV7-2 to TRBJ2-3; TRBD2 might be the D (6 bases). The CDR3 has 14 amino acids. Trimming removed 5 bases at V and 6 bases at J, with 15 bases between. Germline-derived CDR1 and CDR2 are SGHTA and FQGNSA. The CDR3 DNA sequence: TGTGCCAGCAGCCCGGGACTGTCCTGGGATACGCAGTATTTT. This gives the protein CASSPGLSWDTQYF.

This clonotype was seen just once. The V and J genes are TRBV13 and TRBJ2-7; 12 nucleotides line up with TRBD1. Germline values: CDR1 PRHDT, CDR2 FYEKMQ (reference sequence). V lost 5 bases and J lost 4; bases outside the gene matches: 12. The CDR3 is made up of 17 amino acids. Here the CDR3 DNA reads TGTGCCAGCAGCCATCAAAAAGGGGGACAGGGGGCTTACGAGCAGTACTTC. This translates into CASSHQKGGQGAYEQYF.

This clonotype turned up a few times. The chain couples TRBV7-8 to TRBJ1-4, with no clear D. Germline assignment: CDR1 SGHVS and CDR2 FQNEAQ. Between the trimmed V and J ends, which lost 5 bases and 3 bases, there was a span of 16 bases. The CDR3 consists of 16 residues. The CDR3 is CASSQKRYLANEKLFF. CDR3 bases: TGTGCCAGCAGCCAAAAGAGATATCTGGCTAATGAAAAACTGTTTTTT.

The J gene is TRBJ1-1, the V gene TRBV6-6; D possibly corresponds to TRBD1 (6 bases). The V gene lost 5 bases and the J gene lost 5 bases, with 15 bases spanning the gap. The CDR3 loop spans 14 amino acids. Germline values: CDR1 MNHNY, CDR2 SVGAGI (reference sequence). The CDR3 DNA follows: TGTGCCAGCAGTATACAGGGAGTGAGGACTGAAGCTTTCTTT. This encodes CASSIQGVRTEAFF.

The chain's CDR3 is CASRTLRNQPQHF. The CDR3 region has the DNA TGTGCCAGCAGGACTTTACGCAATCAGCCCCAGCATTTT. This rearrangement joins TRBV2 to TRBJ1-5, with D unclear. V was trimmed by 6 bases and J by 2 bases, leaving 8 bases between them. The CDR3 is 13 residues long. CDR1 and CDR2 (germline): SNHLY, FYNNEI.

The chain couples TRBV28 to TRBJ2-3, with D tentatively TRBD2 (6 bases). Germline CDR1 and CDR2: MDHEN and SYDVKM. The CDR3 is 14 residues long. The V gene lost 4 bases and the J gene lost 4 bases, with 12 bases spanning the gap. CDR3 nucleotide sequence: TGTGCCAGCAGTTCCCCAGGAGGGGCAGATACGCAGTATTTT. Translating it yields CASSSPGGADTQYF.

This clonotype was observed a handful of times. The CDR3, as DNA: TGTGCCAGCAGTTCAGACGATGGCCCCTACAATGAGCAGTTCTTC. Its translation is CASSSDDGPYNEQFF. The V gene is TRBV12-3 or TRBV12-4, the J gene TRBJ2-1; D not certain. Deletions cut 4 bases from V and 2 bases from J, with 12 bases between. The CDR3 has 15 amino acids.

This clonotype was recorded a few times. The chain combines TRBV11-2 with TRBJ2-5, with D hard to call. With 5 bases removed from V and 5 bases from J, the gap between germline ends came to 15 bases. This CDR3 is built from 14 residues. Germline values: CDR1 SGHAT, CDR2 FQNNGV. The CDR3 coding sequence is TGTGCCAGCAGCCAGACCTCTTTTGGGGAGACCCAGTACTTC. Its translation: CASSQTSFGETQYF.